One sample yielded the 28 T cell receptor beta chains listed below, sequenced in a study of blood T cell repertoires in COVID-19. TCRdb keeps only in-frame clones here, not all; method: immunoSEQ multiplex PCR. The table includes about 200,000 clones, roughly 90% detected once. Sequenced input: PBMCs or T cells enriched from blood (not recorded which). These receptors came from a woman aged 25 to 39 with acute COVID-19.

V gene TRBV30 combines with J gene TRBJ2-7; D uncertain. Germline V gives CDR1 GTSNPN, CDR2 SVGIG (reference sequence). Trimming pared 6 bases from V and 1 base from J, leaving 10 bases between. This CDR3 contains 12 residues. The CDR3 coding sequence is TGTGCCTGTTCGTACTCGTCCTACGAGCAGTACTTC. Its protein is CACSYSSYEQYF. Full variable domain (remainder filled in from reference TRBV30 and TRBJ2-7): SQTIHQWPATLVQPVGSPLSLECTVEGTSNPNLYWYRQAAGRGLQLLFYSVGIGQISSEVPQNLSASRPQDRQFILSSKKLLLSDSGFYLCACSYSSYEQYFGPGTRLTVT.

The chain is built from TRBV5-1 and TRBJ2-7, with D perhaps matching TRBD2 (6 bases). V shed 4 bases and J shed 6 bases, with 29 bases lying between them. The CDR3 runs 18 residues. The V gene's germline CDR1 is SGHRS and CDR2 YFSETQ. CDR3 nucleotide sequence: TGCGCCAGCAGCCAACCATGGGGGGTTTACCGCGTGGGGTGCGAGCAGTACTTC. It is translated as CASSQPWGVYRVGCEQYF.

The rearrangement uses TRBV5-1 and TRBJ2-7; D is ambiguous. The CDR3 is 12 residues long. The ends were cut back, 0 bases at V and 7 bases at J, with 8 bases in the middle. The V gene's germline CDR1 is SGHRS and CDR2 YFSETQ. The CDR3 here is CASSLVPDEQYF. CDR3 nucleotides: TGCGCCAGCAGCTTGGTCCCAGATGAGCAGTACTTC.

This clone was counted between two and nine times. This sequence joins TRBV5-4 and TRBJ2-1; no definite D call. Trimming pared 4 bases from V and 4 bases from J, leaving 12 bases between. CDR1 is SGHNT and CDR2 is YYREEE in the germline V gene (reference sequence). The CDR3 sequence is 14 residues long. The CDR3 coding sequence is TGTGCCAGCAGCAAGTCAGGAATTTACAATGAGCAGTTCTTC. Translating gives CASSKSGIYNEQFF.

This chain joins TRBV5-1 and TRBJ1-2; D perhaps matches TRBD1 (6 bases). V dropped 2 bases and J dropped 4 bases, with 15 bases sitting between them. The CDR3 extends over 15 amino acids. CDR1 and CDR2 (germline): SGHRS, YFSETQ. The CDR3 is CASSFEQGIIYGYTF. CDR3 nucleotide sequence: TGCGCCAGCAGCTTTGAACAGGGTATCATCTATGGCTACACCTTC.

V gene TRBV5-1 combines with J gene TRBJ2-5; 10 nucleotides align to TRBD2. This CDR3 has 16 amino acids. The germline V gene has CDR1 SGHRS and CDR2 YFSETQ. J gave up 5 bases and V 4 bases, and 11 bases lay outside the gene matches. CDR3 nucleotides: TGCGCCAGCAGCCCTGGTGCTAGCGGGGGCTGGGAGACCCAGTACTTC. This encodes CASSPGASGGWETQYF.

This chain joins TRBV4-1 and TRBJ1-4; TRBD1 matches 7 bases. CDR3 length: 17 residues. CDR1 is MGHRA, CDR2 YSYEKL, per germline. Losses at the gene ends were 4 bases for V and 10 bases for J; bases not matched to a gene: 18. The CDR3 DNA follows: TGCGCCAGCAGCCCTTACACAGGGGAATGGGTCTCGGGAAAACTGTTTTTT. Translated: CASSPYTGEWVSGKLFF.

This chain joins TRBV28 and TRBJ1-1; 9 nucleotides align to TRBD1. V dropped 2 bases and J dropped 3; count of bases not matched to a gene: 10. Germline V gives CDR1 MDHEN, CDR2 SYDVKM. The CDR3 sequence is 17 residues long. The CDR3 bases are TGTGCCAGCAGTTTACCCCTCAACAGGGGGCCGCACACTGAAGCTTTCTTT. This encodes CASSLPLNRGPHTEAFF.

In its sample, this clone was seen once. This rearrangement joins TRBV5-8 to TRBJ1-2; TRBD1 might be the D (6 bases). Trimming took off 4 bases at V and 0 bases at J, with 19 bases between the two ends. Germline CDR1 and CDR2: SGHTS and YDEGEE. CDR3 length: 17 amino acids. The CDR3 DNA reads as TGTGCCAGCAGCCCAGTTTTCACGGGACAAACTAACTATGGCTACACCTTC. It translates to CASSPVFTGQTNYGYTF.

The chain has TRBV29-1 and TRBJ2-3, with D perhaps being TRBD1 or TRBD2 (5 bases each). The CDR3 covers 13 residues. Trimming took 7 bases from V and 0 from J, leaving 11 bases between them. CDR1 is SQVTM, CDR2 ANQGSEA, per germline. CDR3 coding DNA: TGCAGCGGGGGACCCCAGAGCACAGATACGCAGTATTTT. It is translated as CSGGPQSTDTQYF.

The rearrangement joins TRBV10-3 to TRBJ1-2, with 10 bases identical to TRBD1. The CDR3 is 14 amino acids. CDR1 is ENHRY, CDR2 SYGVKD, per germline. J lost 6 bases, V lost 7 bases, and 8 bases had no gene match. The CDR3 loop is CAITPGQGQDGYTF. For the CDR3, the DNA is TGTGCCATCACACCGGGACAGGGGCAGGATGGCTACACCTTC.

This chain links TRBV5-4 with TRBJ2-3; D is uncertain. V was clipped by 1 base and J by 2 bases, with 11 bases between them. The CDR3 covers 15 residues. Germline CDR1 reads SGHNT; CDR2 reads YYREEE (reference sequence). The CDR3 DNA follows: TGTGCCAGCAGCTTGAAGCGTCCGACCACAGATACGCAGTATTTT. As protein: CASSLKRPTTDTQYF.

The chain has TRBV7-2 and TRBJ1-4, with unresolved D. CDR1 is SGHTA, CDR2 FQGNSA, per germline. The ends were cut back, 1 base at V and 5 bases at J, with 11 bases in the middle. The CDR3 runs to 15 residues. The CDR3 here is CASSLVLQPNEKLFF. CDR3 sequence (DNA): TGTGCCAGCAGCTTAGTCCTACAGCCAAATGAAAAACTGTTTTTT.

V and J are TRBV7-2 and TRBJ1-3; weak D call: TRBD1 (5 bases). V was pared by 4 bases and J by 2 bases, with 12 bases between. There are 15 residues in the CDR3. CDR1 is SGHTA, CDR2 FQGNSA, per germline. The CDR3 bases are TGTGCCAGCAGCTCCCCGCGGGGGGCTGGAAACACCATATATTTT. It translates to CASSSPRGAGNTIYF.

The chain recombines TRBV5-1 with TRBJ1-2; no definite D call. This CDR3 spans 15 amino acids. Between the trimmed V and J ends, which lost 0 bases and 4 bases, there was a span of 13 bases. Per germline, CDR1 SGHRS and CDR2 YFSETQ. This CDR3 is CASSLGEGRGYGYTF. The CDR3 nucleotides read TGCGCCAGCAGCTTGGGCGAAGGACGGGGCTATGGCTACACCTTC. The variable domain in full, completed from reference TRBV5-1 and TRBJ1-2, reads KAGVTQTPRYLIKTRGQQVTLSCSPISGHRSVSWYQQTPGQGLQFLFEYFSETQRNKGNFPGRFSGRQFSNSRSEMNVSTLELGDSALYLCASSLGEGRGYGYTFGSGTRLTVV.

The rearrangement links TRBV25-1 to TRBJ1-1, with D unresolved. Germline CDR1 and CDR2: MGHDK and SYGVNS. V lost 4 bases and J lost 0, with 18 bases in between. The CDR3 length is 17 residues. The CDR3 loop reads CASSAIPDGRMNTEAFF. The CDR3 DNA sequence: TGTGCCAGCAGTGCCATCCCGGACGGGAGGATGAACACTGAAGCTTTCTTT.

This sequence joins TRBV3-1 (or the pseudogene TRBV3-2) and TRBJ2-2, with 13 bases that match TRBD2. Germline V lookup: CDR1 LGHDT, CDR2 YNNKEL (reference sequence). V was clipped by 3 bases and J by 1 base; unmatched bases: 5. This CDR3 has 18 residues. CDR3 nucleotides: TGTGCCAGCAGCCAGGAACTAGCGGGGGGGATGAACACCGGGGAGCTGTTTTTT. Amino acid sequence: CASSQELAGGMNTGELFF.

The chain employs TRBV7-9 and TRBJ2-7, with a weak D call TRBD1 (6 bases). The germline V and J ends were trimmed by 4 bases and 5 bases, with 12 bases remaining between them. CDR3 length equals 13 residues. The germline CDR1 and CDR2 sequences are SEHNR and FQNEAQ (reference sequence). For the CDR3, the DNA is TGTGCCAGCAGCTGGCAGGGGCTGGACGAGCAGTACTTC. Translating it yields CASSWQGLDEQYF.

V is TRBV18 and J is TRBJ2-7, with D maybe TRBD2 (6 bases). Trimming left V 2 bases short and J 0 bases short, with 17 bases between. Germline loops: CDR1 KGHSH, CDR2 LQKENI. The length of the CDR3 is 17 residues. CDR3 bases: TGTGCCAGCTCACCAGTTTCGAGGGAGGCCTTCTCCTACGAGCAGTACTTC. As protein: CASSPVSREAFSYEQYF.

V is TRBV6-5 and J is TRBJ1-2; 9 bases agree with TRBD1. Germline values: CDR1 MNHEY, CDR2 SVGAGI. V shed 6 bases and J 8 bases; nucleotides not matched to a gene: 7. The CDR3 is made up of 13 amino acids. This chain's CDR3 is CASRDRGWGGYTF. DNA of the CDR3: TGTGCCAGCAGGGACAGGGGATGGGGGGGCTACACCTTC.

This chain connects TRBV18 to TRBJ2-7; TRBD2 agrees at 11 bases. The V and J ends lost 5 bases and 6 bases, in that order; junction bases with no gene match: 3. CDR3 size: 13 residues. From germline, CDR1 is KGHSH and CDR2 LQKENI. The CDR3: CASSTGTSGEQYF. The CDR3 nucleotides read TGTGCCAGCTCAACCGGGACTAGCGGCGAGCAGTACTTC.

This chain joins TRBV11-2 and TRBJ1-1; 7 bases align to TRBD1. The CDR3 has 14 amino acids. Germline V gene data show CDR1 as SGHAT and CDR2 as FQNNGV. V gave up 5 bases and J gave up 5 bases; unmatched junction bases: 8. This CDR3 reads CASSPSTGPTEAFF. CDR3 DNA: TGTGCCAGCAGCCCCTCGACAGGGCCAACTGAAGCTTTCTTT. Full variable domain (missing parts from reference TRBV11-2 and TRBJ1-1): EAGVAQSPRYKIIEKRQSVAFWCNPISGHATLYWYQQILGQGPKLLIQFQNNGVVDDSQLPKDRFSAERLKGVDSTLKIQPAKLEDSAVYLCASSPSTGPTEAFFGQGTRLTVV.

The J gene is TRBJ1-2, the V gene TRBV30, with TRBD1 as a possible D gene (6 bases). V lost 0 bases to trimming and J lost 3 bases, with 14 bases between them. This CDR3 region has 15 residues. Germline CDR1 GTSNPN, CDR2 SVGIG (reference sequence). The CDR3 is CAWSVQGSPDYGYTF. The CDR3, as DNA: TGTGCCTGGAGTGTACAGGGAAGCCCTGACTATGGCTACACCTTC.

The V call is TRBV19, the J call TRBJ2-1; 9 positions agree with TRBD2. Trimming took 4 bases from V and 5 from J; bases not matched to a gene: 6. The germline V gene encodes CDR1 LNHDA and CDR2 SQIVND (reference sequence). The length of the CDR3 is 15 residues. CDR3 in DNA: TGTGCCAGTAGTACCGGGACTAGCCCCGACAATGAGCAGTTCTTC. It encodes CASSTGTSPDNEQFF.

With respect to this clone: Distinct nucleotide sequences in the sample also encode this CDR3. The V call is TRBV7-2, the J call TRBJ2-3, with D maybe TRBD2 (5 bases). This CDR3 contains 12 residues. CDR1 and CDR2 from the germline V gene are SGHTA and FQGNSA. Between the trimmed V and J ends, which lost 4 bases and 8 bases, there was a span of 10 bases. The CDR3 DNA reads TGTGCCAGCAGCTCTCTAGCCGGTACGCAGTATTTT. As protein: CASSSLAGTQYF.

This clone was counted once. Within the sample, other DNA sequences also encode this same CDR3. This chain joins TRBV7-9 and TRBJ1-1; 8 positions agree with TRBD1. V lost 1 base to trimming and J lost 1 base; unmatched junction nucleotides: 2. The CDR3 totals 15 residues. Per the germline V gene, CDR1 is SEHNR and CDR2 is FQNEAQ (reference sequence). In nucleotides, the CDR3 is TGTGCCAGCAGCTTAGGGACAGGGTCGAACACTGAAGCTTTCTTT. It translates to CASSLGTGSNTEAFF.

The chain links TRBV2 to TRBJ1-1, with 10 positions matching TRBD1. The CDR3 spans 12 residues. Losses at the gene ends were 6 bases for V and 13 bases for J; bases not matched to a gene: 8. Germline V lookup: CDR1 SNHLY, CDR2 FYNNEI. The CDR3 region has the DNA TGTGCCAGCAGCTTGGGGACAGGGGATATTTTCTTT. Residues: CASSLGTGDIFF.

The CDR3 region has the DNA TGCGCCAGCAGCTCCCACAACGGACAGGACTACGAGCAGTACTTC. Amino acids: CASSSHNGQDYEQYF. This chain uses TRBV4-3 with TRBJ2-7, with 7 bases identical to TRBD1. Germline values: CDR1 LGHNA, CDR2 YSLEER. CDR3 length equals 15 residues. V dropped 5 bases and J dropped 3; count of bases not matched to a gene: 10.